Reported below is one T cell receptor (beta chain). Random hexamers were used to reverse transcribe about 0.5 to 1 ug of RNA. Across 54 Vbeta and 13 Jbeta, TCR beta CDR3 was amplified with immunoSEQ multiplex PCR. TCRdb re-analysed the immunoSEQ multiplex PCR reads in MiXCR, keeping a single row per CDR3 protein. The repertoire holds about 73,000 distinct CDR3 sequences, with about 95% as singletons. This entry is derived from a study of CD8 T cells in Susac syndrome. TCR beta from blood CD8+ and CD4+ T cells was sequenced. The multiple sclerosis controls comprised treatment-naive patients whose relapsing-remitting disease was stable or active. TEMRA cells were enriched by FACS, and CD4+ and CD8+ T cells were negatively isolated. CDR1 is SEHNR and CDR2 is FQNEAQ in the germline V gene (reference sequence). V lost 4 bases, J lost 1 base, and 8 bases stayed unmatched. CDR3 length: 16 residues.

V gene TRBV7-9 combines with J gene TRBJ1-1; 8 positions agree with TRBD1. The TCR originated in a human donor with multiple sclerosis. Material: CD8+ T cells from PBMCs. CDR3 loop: CASSSAGGASNTEAFF. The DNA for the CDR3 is TGTGCCAGCAGCTCCGCAGGGGGCGCGTCGAACACTGAAGCTTTCTTT.